This record concerns one T cell receptor beta chain sequence. The data were produced by immunoSEQ multiplex PCR, yet TCRdb's version contains in-frame clones alone and is incomplete. The table includes about 50,000 clones, about 90% detected once. This specimen belongs to a study of T cell changes during pregnancy in multiple sclerosis. The CDR3 covers 17 residues. The J gene is TRBJ2-7, the V gene TRBV21-1; TRBD1, the table's D call, lacks a check against the DNA. TRBV21-1 is a pseudogene. The receptor was isolated from a female donor in good health, enrolled as a control in a pregnancy study. The sample here was CD4+ T cells from peripheral blood mononuclear cells, taken after pregnancy. DNA for the CDR3: TGTGCCAGCAGCACACAAGAGGGACAGGGGGTGTTGTACGAGCAGTACTTC. It yields the protein CASSTQEGQGVLYEQYF.